This passage covers 19 T cell receptor beta chains from one sample sequenced in a study of tumor and adjacent non-tumor tissue in lung cancer. RNA was extracted from bulk tissue without any cell sorting. Distant lung tissue was collected more than 3 cm away from the tumor edge. Three rounds of nested PCR, following a modified ARM-PCR protocol, produced the TCRbeta library. Each CDR3 protein is one row after TCRdb ran MiXCR on the multiplex PCR reads. The sample has about 80,000 distinct CDR3 sequences; more than 80% are singletons. The specimen sequenced was distant non-tumor lung tissue. The source is a man between 60 and 75 years old with non-small cell lung cancer.

Of note for this clonotype: The DNA is left out, because the CDR3 cannot be placed on it with certainty; the CDR3 is given as TCRdb lists it. This rearrangement joins TRBV6-6 to TRBJ2-1; whether TRBD1, the table's D call, matches the DNA was not checked. CDR1 and CDR2 (germline): MNHNY, SVGAGI (reference sequence). Ends included, the CDR3 has 15 residues. This CDR3 reads CASSWGGGAYNKRFF.

A note on this clonotype: Mismatch with germline at one junction end may stem from a read error. J is TRBJ2-2 and V is TRBV5-1; a weak D match, TRBD2 (5 bases). In germline, CDR1 is SGHRS, CDR2 YFSETQ. The CDR3 is 18 residues long. CDR3 sequence: CASSFSNTWTLSTGEQFF. CDR3 bases: TGCGCCAGCAGCTTTTCGAATACCTGGACTCTTAGCACCGGGGAGCAGTTTTTT.

In regard to this clonotype: A much larger clone differs from this one at a single base, so this may be a read error. This CDR3 is missing its conserved last phenylalanine or tryptophan, likely due to a read error. The chain couples TRBV29-1 to TRBJ2-5, with D unclear. Germline V gene sequence: CDR1 SQVTM, CDR2 ANQGSEA. With 4 bases removed from V and 5 bases from J, the gap between germline ends came to 11 bases. The length of the CDR3 is 12 residues. The CDR3 DNA reads TGCAGCGTTGGGCCCCTGTGGGAGACCCAGTACATC. Translation: CSVGPLWETQYI.

Of note for this clonotype: At one of its ends the junction is not consistent with the germline gene, which may arise from a read error. The chain combines TRBV20-1 with TRBJ2-1; D remains ambiguous. Germline V gene sequence: CDR1 DFQATT, CDR2 SNEGSKA (reference sequence). The CDR3 runs to 16 residues. CDR3 bases: TGCAGTTCTAGAGCAAGGAGTCGGGCCGAGTTTGATGAACAGTTCTTC. It encodes CSSRARSRAEFDEQFF.

This clonotype turned up a few times. Just one base apart from a much larger clone, this may be a read error. The chain links TRBV25-1 to TRBJ2-7; D is possibly TRBD2 (7 bases). The CDR3 covers 13 residues. Germline values: CDR1 MGHDK, CDR2 SYGVNS. In nucleotides, the CDR3 is TGTCCCAGCAGTGGGGGGGCAAGACTAGAGCAGTACTTC. Its protein product is CPSSGGARLEQYF.

Concerning this clonotype: An end of the junction does not agree with germline; a read error may underlie this. J is TRBJ2-7 and V is TRBV7-9; TRBD1 matches 7 bases. The CDR3 totals 15 residues. Germline CDR1 and CDR2: SEHNR and FQNEAQ (reference sequence). The CDR3 DNA sequence: TGTGCCAGCAGCTCAACCGGGACAGTTGCCTACGAGCGGTACTTC. It yields the protein CASSSTGTVAYERYF. The variable domain in full, with the rest retrieved from reference TRBV7-9 and TRBJ2-7, is DTGVSQNPRHKITKRGQNVTFRCDPISEHNRLYWYRQTLGQGPEFLTYFQNEAQLEKSRLLSDRFSAERPKGSFSTLEIQRTEQGDSAMYLCASSSTGTVAYERYFGPGTRLTVT.

To note about this clonotype: An end of the junction differs from the germline gene, which may be a read error. The V call is TRBV6-1, the J call TRBJ2-2; the D gene is possibly TRBD1 (6 bases). Germline loops: CDR1 MNHNS, CDR2 SASEGT. The CDR3 sequence is 14 residues long. CDR3 residues: CPSDKTGDAGELFF. The CDR3 region has the DNA TGTCCCAGCGACAAGACAGGCGACGCCGGGGAGCTGTTTTTT.

About this clonotype: One end of the junction does not line up with germline, which may come from a read error. The chain employs TRBV20-1 and TRBJ2-2; D might be TRBD2 (5 bases). Germline loops: CDR1 DFQATT, CDR2 SNEGSKA (reference sequence). The CDR3 is made up of 14 amino acids. CDR3 sequence (DNA): TGTAGTGCTAGATTCTCCGGGAACACCGGAGAGCTGTTTTTT. This translates into CSARFSGNTGELFF.

Details on this clonotype: No conserved phenylalanine or tryptophan is present at the end of the CDR3, so a read error is the likely explanation. Because the CDR3's place on the DNA is in doubt, the DNA is left out and the CDR3 is given as listed by TCRdb. This rearrangement joins TRBV20-1 to TRBJ2-1; the D call of TRBD2 is as the table states it, not checked on the DNA. The CDR3 has 17 amino acids, counting both end residues. Germline assignment: CDR1 DFQATT and CDR2 SNEGSKA (reference sequence). The CDR3 sequence: CSARAFILAGWLNEQFL.

A remark on this clonotype: This CDR3 is missing its conserved last phenylalanine or tryptophan, likely due to a read error. The CDR3 region is CASSDYKESYNEQFL. As DNA, the CDR3 is TGTGCCAGCAGTGACTACAAAGAATCCTACAATGAGCAGTTCCTC. The chain carries TRBV11-3 and TRBJ2-1; TRBD2 might be the D (5 bases). Germline values: CDR1 SGHNT, CDR2 YENEEA. CDR3 length: 15 amino acids. Trimming took 6 bases from V and 1 from J, leaving 13 bases between them.

A word on this clonotype: Compared with germline, one end of the junction differs, possibly owing to a read error. The rearrangement uses TRBV7-2 and TRBJ2-1; D not resolved. The germline V gene encodes CDR1 SGHTA and CDR2 FQGNSA. CDR3 size: 12 residues. CDR3 amino acids: CASSLALSEHFF. The CDR3 bases are TGTGCCAGCAGCTTAGCTCTGAGTGAGCATTTCTTC.

As regards this clonotype: A much bigger clone sits one base away, suggesting this may be a read error. The gene calls are TRBV28 and TRBJ1-5; D not certain. V was shortened by 2 bases and J by 3 bases, with 11 bases between the two germline ends. The length of the CDR3 is 15 residues. The V gene's germline CDR1 is MDHEN and CDR2 SYDVKM. CDR3 in DNA: TGTGCCAGCAGTTTAGGGTGTGCAGACAATCAGCCCCAGCATTTT. Translating it yields CASSLGCADNQPQHF. The full variable domain, rest sourced from reference TRBV28 and TRBJ1-5, is DVKVTQSSRYLVKRTGEKVFLECVQDMDHENMFWYRQDPGLGLRLIYFSYDVKMKEKGDIPEGYSVSREKKERFSLILESASTNQTSMYLCASSLGCADNQPQHFGDGTRLSIL.

The CDR3 nucleotides are TGTGCCAGCTGGGGCGGGGGGTCGGTAGAGACCCAGTACTTC. This sequence encodes CASWGGGSVETQYF. The chain recombines TRBV6-6 with TRBJ2-5; 8 bases are shared with TRBD2. Germline V gene data show CDR1 as MNHNY and CDR2 as SVGAGI (reference sequence). This CDR3 is 14 amino acids long. The J segment lost 4 bases and the V segment lost 8 bases, leaving 9 bases of the junction unmatched.

About this clonotype: A read error may account for a junction end that differs from germline. The J gene is TRBJ1-2, the V gene TRBV6-6; D is perhaps TRBD1 (6 bases). This CDR3 is built from 14 residues. CDR1 is MNHNY and CDR2 is SVGAGI in the germline V gene (reference sequence). The CDR3 DNA follows: TGTGCCAGCAGTTACTCTCAGGGGTACTATGGCTACACTTTC. Translated: CASSYSQGYYGYTF.

The chain carries TRBV4-1 and TRBJ1-5, with D tentatively TRBD1 (5 bases). The CDR3 runs to 16 residues. V was cut by 3 bases and J by 11 bases, with 23 bases left in between. CDR1 and CDR2 from the germline V gene are MGHRA and YSYEKL. The CDR3 sequence is CASSQAWGHLKQSQHF. In nucleotides, the CDR3 is TGCGCCAGCAGCCAGGCGTGGGGCCATTTAAAACAGTCCCAGCATTTT.

There are many counts of this clonotype. The V and J genes are TRBV4-3 and TRBJ2-4, with TRBD2 matching over 10 bases. Germline CDR1 is LGHNA and CDR2 is YSLEER. The CDR3 sequence is 18 residues long. The V gene end was trimmed by 0 bases and the J gene end by 0 bases; junction bases not matched to a gene: 5. CDR3: CASSQDGLADSAKNIQYF. The CDR3 DNA reads TGCGCCAGCAGCCAAGATGGACTAGCGGATTCAGCCAAAAACATTCAGTACTTC.

Details on this clonotype: Since a much larger clone is just one base distant, this may be a read error. V gene TRBV12-3 or TRBV12-4 combines with J gene TRBJ2-7; tentatively, D is TRBD1 or TRBD2 (5 bases each). The ends were cut back, 6 bases at V and 3 bases at J, with 15 bases in the middle. CDR3 length: 14 residues. The CDR3 region has the DNA TGTGCCAGCAGGGGGTCGGCAGGGAGCTACGAGCAGTACTTC. Translating it yields CASRGSAGSYEQYF.

In regard to this clonotype: A much larger clone lies one base from this, so it may be a read error. This chain links TRBV5-1 with TRBJ2-5; D could derive from TRBD1 or TRBD2 (5 bases each). Per germline, CDR1 SGHRS and CDR2 YFSETQ. The ends were cut back, 7 bases at V and 9 bases at J, with 13 bases in the middle. This CDR3 is built from 11 residues. CDR3 residues: CASVGETAQYF. CDR3 sequence (DNA): TGCGCCAGCGTGGGGGAGACAGCCCAGTACTTC. Full variable domain (rest looked up from reference TRBV5-1 and TRBJ2-5): KAGVTQTPRYLIKTRGQQVTLSCSPISGHRSVSWYQQTPGQGLQFLFEYFSETQRNKGNFPGRFSGRQFSNSRSEMNVSTLELGDSALYLCASVGETAQYFGPGTRLLVL.

A remark on this clonotype: One end of the junction fails to match germline, which may point to a read error. V usage is TRBV6-5 and J usage is TRBJ2-6; 9 positions match TRBD2. Germline CDR1 and CDR2: MNHEY and SVGAGI. The CDR3 covers 17 residues. The CDR3 nucleotides are TGTTTCAGCAGTTTAGCGGGGGCCAGCTCTAGGGCCAACGTCCTGACTTTC. Translated: CFSSLAGASSRANVLTF.